A single sample gave rise to the 32 T cell receptor beta chains below, sequenced in a study of T cells after yellow fever vaccination. Each CDR3 protein is one row after TCRdb ran MiXCR on the 5' RACE reads. The sample has 300,000 to 400,000 distinct CDR3 sequences; approximately 4.2% are singletons. This material consisted of PBMCs, taken 5 days after the yellow fever booster vaccination. The receptors shown here come from a man younger than 30 who received the YFV17D yellow fever vaccine.

The chain joins TRBV2 to TRBJ2-3; either TRBD1 or TRBD2 may supply D (5 bases each). Germline CDR1 reads SNHLY; CDR2 reads FYNNEI. Deletions cut 8 bases from V and 9 bases from J, with 18 bases between. This CDR3 spans 13 amino acids. The CDR3, as DNA: TGTGCCAGCGAGGACGGGCCTTGGGGGACGCAGTATTTT. It is translated as CASEDGPWGTQYF.

This clonotype was observed a few times. CDR3 nucleotide sequence: TGTGCCAGCAGCATACGCTTTCAGGGCCCCACTGAAGCTTTCTTT. Amino acid sequence: CASSIRFQGPTEAFF. The chain links TRBV5-5 to TRBJ1-1, with D perhaps matching TRBD1 (5 bases). CDR1 is SGHKS and CDR2 is YYEKEE in the germline V gene (reference sequence). There are 15 residues in the CDR3. The germline V and J ends were trimmed by 4 bases and 4 bases, with 17 bases remaining between them.

This clonotype has a handful of counts. The rearrangement joins TRBV10-3 to TRBJ1-6; the D is unclear. V lost 0 bases to trimming and J lost 5 bases, with 11 bases between them. The CDR3 consists of 16 residues. The germline V gene has CDR1 ENHRY and CDR2 SYGVKD. In nucleotides, the CDR3 is TGTGCCATCAGTGAGTCGATCGCGCCTAATAATTCACCCCTCCACTTT. Translation: CAISESIAPNNSPLHF.

The rearrangement links TRBV18 to TRBJ2-7; 8 bases agree with TRBD1. Looked up from germline, CDR1 is KGHSH and CDR2 is LQKENI. CDR3 length equals 15 residues. J gave up 4 bases and V 3 bases, and 8 bases lay outside the gene matches. This CDR3 reads CASSPPGQAFYEQYF. The DNA of the CDR3 is TGTGCCAGCTCACCCCCGGGACAGGCGTTTTACGAGCAGTACTTC. Based on the CDR3 plus reference TRBV18 and TRBJ2-7, the full variable domain is NAGVMQNPRHLVRRRGQEARLRCSPMKGHSHVYWYRQLPEEGLKFMVYLQKENIIDESGMPKERFSAEFPKEGPSILRIQQVVRGDSAAYFCASSPPGQAFYEQYFGPGTRLTVT.

The genes are TRBV7-9 and TRBJ2-7, with D possibly called TRBD1 or TRBD2 (5 bases each). V gave up 2 bases and J gave up 3 bases, with 23 bases separating them. The germline gives CDR1 SEHNR, CDR2 FQNEAQ (reference sequence). This CDR3 contains 18 residues. The CDR3 sequence: CASSLPTGPHTIGYEQYF. The CDR3 DNA sequence: TGTGCCAGCAGCTTACCGACGGGGCCACACACTATTGGCTACGAGCAGTACTTC.

The genes are TRBV4-2 and TRBJ1-5; 12 nucleotides align to TRBD1. This CDR3 contains 17 residues. V was clipped by 2 bases and J by 3 bases; unmatched bases: 5. Germline V gene data show CDR1 as LGHNA and CDR2 as YNFKEQ. The CDR3 DNA sequence: TGTGCCAGCAGCCAACAACCGGGACAGGGGGCCAATCAGCCCCAGCATTTT. Translating it yields CASSQQPGQGANQPQHF.

The chain employs TRBV15 and TRBJ1-2; the D gene is possibly TRBD1 (5 bases). Germline loops: CDR1 LNHNV, CDR2 YYDKDF (reference sequence). This CDR3 spans 16 amino acids. The V gene lost 0 bases and the J gene lost 5 bases, with 16 bases spanning the gap. In DNA form, the CDR3 reads TGTGCCACCAGCAGAGAGAGACAGCTCCTTATGTATGGCTACACCTTC. Its protein is CATSRERQLLMYGYTF. Combining the CDR3 with reference TRBV15 and TRBJ1-2 gives the whole variable domain DAMVIQNPRYQVTQFGKPVTLSCSQTLNHNVMYWYQQKSSQAPKLLFHYYDKDFNNEADTPDNFQSRRPNTSFCFLDIRSPGLGDTAMYLCATSRERQLLMYGYTFGSGTRLTVV.

The sample holds many counts of this clonotype. The CDR3 loop reads CASSWTGVNQPQHF. The CDR3 DNA sequence: TGTGCCAGCAGTTGGACAGGGGTCAATCAGCCCCAGCATTTT. The chain carries TRBV27 and TRBJ1-5; 9 bases map to TRBD1. V was pared by 4 bases and J by 3 bases, with 1 base of the junction left unmatched. Germline V gene data show CDR1 as MNHEY and CDR2 as SMNVEV (reference sequence). The CDR3 is made up of 14 amino acids.

In this sample, this clonotype turned up many times. This chain joins TRBV7-2 and TRBJ1-2; D is uncertain. The CDR3 is 13 residues long. Germline V gives CDR1 SGHTA, CDR2 FQGNSA. V was clipped by 0 bases and J by 5 bases, with 7 bases between them. Here the CDR3 DNA reads TGTGCCAGCAGCTTAGCGCGCCGGTATGGCTACACCTTC. Translated: CASSLARRYGYTF.

Only a few counts were recorded for this clonotype. The V call is TRBV24-1, the J call TRBJ2-1; TRBD1 is a possible D gene (6 bases). Germline-derived CDR1 and CDR2 are KGHDR and SFDVKD. V was pared by 4 bases and J by 10 bases, with 19 bases between. The CDR3 consists of 15 residues. For the CDR3, the DNA is TGTGCCACCAGTGAGCACGCCGGGACATCGAGGGAGCAGTTCTTC. Amino acids: CATSEHAGTSREQFF.

The genes are TRBV9 and TRBJ1-1, with a weak D call TRBD1 (6 bases). The germline V gene encodes CDR1 SGDLS and CDR2 YYNGEE. The CDR3 contains 13 residues. Trimming removed 0 bases at V and 7 bases at J, with 10 bases between. The CDR3 DNA reads as TGTGCCAGCAGCGTAGAAGGGGGGTTTGAAGCTTTCTTT. Its translation is CASSVEGGFEAFF.

For the CDR3, the DNA is TGTGCCAGCATCGTAATGGAGGCAGGGCGAGTCGGGGAGCTGTTTTTT. It translates to CASIVMEAGRVGELFF. This rearrangement joins TRBV27 to TRBJ2-2; D could derive from TRBD1 or TRBD2 (5 bases each). CDR1 is MNHEY and CDR2 is SMNVEV in the germline V gene (reference sequence). The CDR3 is 16 residues long. Trimming took 7 bases from V and 7 from J, leaving 22 bases between them.

At least ten counts were recorded for this clonotype. The J gene is TRBJ2-5, the V gene TRBV5-1; D might be TRBD2 (6 bases). V was clipped by 4 bases and J by 1 base, with 11 bases between them. The CDR3 is 14 amino acids. Per the germline V gene, CDR1 is SGHRS and CDR2 is YFSETQ. This CDR3 reads CASSLGLGQETQYF. In nucleotides, the CDR3 is TGCGCCAGCAGCCTGGGACTTGGCCAAGAGACCCAGTACTTC.

This clonotype was detected a few times. The gene calls are TRBV20-1 and TRBJ2-1; a possible D gene is TRBD2 (5 bases). Germline lookup yields CDR1 DFQATT and CDR2 SNEGSKA (reference sequence). Trimming took off 6 bases at V and 0 bases at J, with 12 bases between the two ends. The CDR3 totals 14 residues. This chain's CDR3 is CSAEADLSYNEQFF. The CDR3 DNA reads TGCAGTGCGGAGGCAGACCTCTCCTACAATGAGCAGTTCTTC.

The V gene is TRBV15, the J gene TRBJ1-5; TRBD1 might be the D (6 bases). The CDR3 covers 16 residues. V lost 0 bases and J lost 0, with 9 bases in between. Looked up from germline, CDR1 is LNHNV and CDR2 is YYDKDF (reference sequence). The CDR3 reads CATSRDGQNSNQPQHF. The CDR3 DNA is TGTGCCACCAGCAGAGATGGACAGAATAGCAATCAGCCCCAGCATTTT.

Many counts were recorded for this clonotype. This sequence joins TRBV20-1 and TRBJ2-1; the D is unclear. V was shortened by 3 bases and J by 6 bases, with 12 bases between the two germline ends. The CDR3 consists of 13 residues. CDR1 and CDR2 (germline): DFQATT, SNEGSKA (reference sequence). The CDR3 loop reads CSASRPQSNEQFF. In nucleotides, the CDR3 is TGCAGTGCTAGTAGACCCCAGAGCAATGAGCAGTTCTTC.

V gene TRBV6-2 or TRBV6-3 combines with J gene TRBJ2-1; 12 positions match TRBD2. The CDR3 length is 17 residues. Germline CDR1 is MNHEY and CDR2 is SVGEGT. The V and J ends lost 4 bases and 6 bases, in that order; junction bases with no gene match: 10. CDR3 sequence (DNA): TGTGCCAGCAGTTGGCTACCCCTAGCGGGGGGGCCCAATGAGCAGTTCTTC. Translation gives CASSWLPLAGGPNEQFF.

The chain employs TRBV7-6 and TRBJ2-2; 8 nucleotides match TRBD1. With 5 bases clipped from V and 3 bases from J, the junction kept 11 bases outside the gene matches. In germline, CDR1 is SGHVS, CDR2 FNYEAQ. CDR3 length equals 17 residues. The CDR3 sequence is CASSPYLGQEYTGELFF. The CDR3 region has the DNA TGTGCCAGCAGCCCATACCTGGGACAGGAGTACACCGGGGAGCTGTTTTTT.

This clonotype has at least ten counts. V gene TRBV5-1 combines with J gene TRBJ2-2; D gene unclear. Germline V CDR1 and CDR2: SGHRS, YFSETQ. V lost 3 bases and J lost 2, with 14 bases in between. CDR3 length: 16 amino acids. The CDR3 DNA reads TGCGCCAGCAGCTCCTTGGAGAACCGAAACACCGGGGAGCTGTTTTTT. This translates into CASSSLENRNTGELFF.

This clonotype was seen ten or more times. The junction and the germline gene differ at one end; a read error may be behind it. V usage is TRBV29-1 and J usage is TRBJ2-5, with D tentatively TRBD2 (5 bases). CDR3 size: 14 residues. Germline V lookup: CDR1 SQVTM, CDR2 ANQGSEA. The CDR3 sequence: CSVQEAALQETQYF. CDR3 DNA: TGCAGCGTTCAAGAAGCGGCGCTCCAAGAGACCCAGTACTTC.

This clonotype turned up a few times. This sequence joins TRBV2 and TRBJ2-7, with a weak D call TRBD1 (5 bases). Trimming took 5 bases from V and 3 from J, leaving 8 bases between them. Per germline, CDR1 SNHLY and CDR2 FYNNEI. CDR3 length equals 12 residues. The DNA for the CDR3 is TGTGCCAGCAGTATTACAGGCTACGAGCAGTACGTC. Translating it yields CASSITGYEQYV.

The V gene is TRBV10-2, the J gene TRBJ2-5; D could derive from TRBD1 or TRBD2 (5 bases each). V was pared by 8 bases and J by 7 bases, with 11 bases between. CDR3 length: 11 residues. In germline, CDR1 is WSHSY, CDR2 SAAADI. CDR3 bases: TGCGCCAGCGGGACCTTAGGGACCCAGTACTTC. It is translated as CASGTLGTQYF.

This clonotype was seen repeatedly, ten times or more. The CDR3 coding sequence is TGCGCCAGCAGCCAAGAGAAGGGGGCGAACACTGAAGCTTTCTTT. Translation: CASSQEKGANTEAFF. The chain recombines TRBV4-3 with TRBJ1-1; TRBD1 agrees at 7 bases. The CDR3 totals 15 residues. Germline CDR1 and CDR2: LGHNA and YSLEER. V gave up 0 bases and J gave up 1 base; unmatched junction bases: 2.

Worth noting for this clonotype: A much larger clone lies a single base off, so this may be a read error. This rearrangement joins TRBV7-2 to TRBJ2-3, with D perhaps TRBD1 or TRBD2 (5 bases each). Looked up from germline, CDR1 is SGHTA and CDR2 is FQGNSA. The CDR3 has 14 residues. The CDR3 loop reads CAGSFRGDTDTQYF. CDR3 bases: TGTGCCGGCAGCTTCCGAGGGGACACAGATACGCAGTATTTT.

The rearrangement uses TRBV4-1 and TRBJ2-3; 13 positions agree with TRBD2. After removal of 4 bases from V and 7 bases from J, the junction contained 5 bases not matched to a gene. The CDR3 loop spans 15 amino acids. Germline loops: CDR1 MGHRA, CDR2 YSYEKL. CDR3 in amino acids: CASSPLAGGPNTQYF. The CDR3 nucleotides are TGCGCCAGCAGCCCACTAGCGGGGGGGCCAAATACGCAGTATTTT.

This clonotype has at least ten counts. This chain's CDR3 is CASSLAATANNEQFF. CDR3 nucleotide sequence: TGCGCCAGCAGCTTGGCCGCGACAGCCAACAATGAGCAGTTCTTC. V usage is TRBV5-1 and J usage is TRBJ2-1; weak D call: TRBD1 (5 bases). Deletions cut 0 bases from V and 5 bases from J, with 12 bases between. In germline, CDR1 is SGHRS, CDR2 YFSETQ. This CDR3 spans 15 amino acids.

This clonotype was counted only a few times. This chain uses TRBV6-6 with TRBJ1-5; D uncertain. Trimming removed 7 bases from V and 5 bases from J, with 15 bases in between. CDR1 is MNHNY and CDR2 is SVGAGI in the germline V gene (reference sequence). CDR3 size: 14 residues. CDR3 loop: CASKFGQFYQPQHF. DNA of the CDR3: TGTGCCAGCAAATTCGGCCAGTTTTATCAGCCCCAGCATTTT.

As concerns this clonotype: A read error may be the cause here, since a much bigger clone is one base away. Likely a read error: the CDR3 ends without its conserved phenylalanine or tryptophan. The chain carries TRBV6-2 or TRBV6-3 and TRBJ2-1, with TRBD1 matching 9 bases. CDR1 is MNHEY, CDR2 SVGEGT, per germline. V was pared by 4 bases and J by 5 bases, with 6 bases of the junction left unmatched. The CDR3 is 15 residues long. As DNA, the CDR3 is TGTGCCAGCAGTTGGGACAGGGAGATCGACAATGAGCAGTTCTTA. Translation: CASSWDREIDNEQFL.

This clonotype appeared a few times. This chain links TRBV5-1 with TRBJ1-2; 12 bases are a match to TRBD1. Germline V gene sequence: CDR1 SGHRS, CDR2 YFSETQ. Losses at the gene ends were 4 bases for V and 5 bases for J; bases not matched to a gene: 6. The CDR3 has 15 amino acids. CDR3 bases: TGCGCCAGCAGCGCGGGACAGGGGGCGCAATATGGCTACACCTTC. This codes for CASSAGQGAQYGYTF.

This clonotype has a handful of counts. J is TRBJ1-2 and V is TRBV27; D perhaps matches TRBD1 (6 bases). Germline V gives CDR1 MNHEY, CDR2 SMNVEV (reference sequence). Trimming removed 4 bases from V and 8 bases from J, with 11 bases in between. CDR3 length: 12 residues. DNA for the CDR3: TGTGCCAGCAGTTCGTCGGGGGCAGGCTACACCTTC. This translates into CASSSSGAGYTF.

This sequence joins TRBV20-1 and TRBJ2-5; 8 bases agree with TRBD1. This CDR3 region has 15 residues. Germline-derived CDR1 and CDR2 are DFQATT and SNEGSKA (reference sequence). Germline trimming cut 0 bases from V and 4 bases from J; bases unmatched to any gene: 7. CDR3 residues: CSARDSGGTGETQYF. DNA for the CDR3: TGCAGTGCTAGAGATTCAGGGGGCACTGGAGAGACCCAGTACTTC.

The chain joins TRBV5-1 to TRBJ2-5; either TRBD1 or TRBD2 may supply D (6 bases each). CDR1 SGHRS and CDR2 YFSETQ come from the germline V gene. The V gene lost 1 base and the J gene lost 4 bases, with 17 bases spanning the gap. The CDR3 extends over 16 amino acids. The CDR3, as DNA: TGCGCCAGCAGCTTGAGGGCCGGGGGCACGGCAGAGACCCAGTACTTC. The encoded protein is CASSLRAGGTAETQYF.